This is a list of T cell receptor beta chains from one sample in a study of cytomegalovirus exposure and HLA in healthy donors. Sequencing was performed with immunoSEQ multiplex PCR; in TCRdb, only in-frame clones are kept and a portion is missing. The table includes fewer than 90,000 clones, 84% detected once. The sequenced sample was PBMCs. All receptors come from a woman between 18 and 30 years old in good health and CMV-seropositive. The conserved cysteine and the conserved F or W are not part of the CDR3 here.

v_call: TRBV7-8
j_call: TRBJ2-7
cdr3_aa: ASSLIGQGAYEQY

v_call: TRBV2
j_call: TRBJ1-3
cdr3_aa: ASSGRRIEDTIY

v_call: TRBV4-1
j_call: TRBJ1-2
cdr3_aa: ASSQPYRGANYGYT

v_call: TRBV19
j_call: TRBJ1-1
cdr3_aa: ASSAAQGLDTEAF

v_call: TRBV27
j_call: TRBJ2-3
cdr3_aa: ASSLFRGGGISTQY

v_call: TRBV7-8
j_call: TRBJ1-5
cdr3_aa: ASSLGDREVQPQH

v_call: TRBV7-2
j_call: TRBJ2-7
cdr3_aa: ASSLVTRGAYEQY

v_call: TRBV10-2
j_call: TRBJ2-7
cdr3_aa: ASSGPLGGFSYEQY

v_call: TRBV19
j_call: TRBJ2-3
cdr3_aa: ASSTGLADHTQY

v_call: TRBV10-3
j_call: TRBJ1-5
cdr3_aa: AISGDRSQGPQH

v_call: TRBV7-9
j_call: TRBJ2-2
cdr3_aa: ASSLLDRAAGELF

v_call: TRBV6-6
j_call: TRBJ1-2
cdr3_aa: ASSSRTGRNGYT

v_call: TRBV5-1
j_call: TRBJ1-2
cdr3_aa: ASSLGTVRWNYGYT

v_call: TRBV4-1
j_call: TRBJ2-5
cdr3_aa: ASRTGEETQY

v_call: TRBV30
j_call: TRBJ1-4
cdr3_aa: AWGRDSLNEKLF

v_call: TRBV18
j_call: TRBJ2-7
cdr3_aa: ASSPTDSRNEQY

v_call: TRBV18
j_call: TRBJ2-2
cdr3_aa: ASSPAGTGVTGELF

v_call: TRBV28
j_call: TRBJ2-3
cdr3_aa: ASSLWQGAADTQY

v_call: TRBV7-2
j_call: TRBJ2-7
cdr3_aa: ASSAGLGREQY

v_call: TRBV19
j_call: TRBJ1-1
cdr3_aa: ASSMAQFTEAF

v_call: TRBV11-2
j_call: TRBJ2-5
cdr3_aa: ASSQTLAGAKDY

v_call: TRBV2
j_call: TRBJ1-6
cdr3_aa: ASTDRADSPLH

v_call: TRBV6-6
j_call: TRBJ1-1
cdr3_aa: ASSRTSTEAF

v_call: TRBV15
j_call: TRBJ1-5
cdr3_aa: ATSTAGGSQPQH

v_call: TRBV27
j_call: TRBJ2-3
cdr3_aa: ASSLKRGGGTDTQY

v_call: TRBV7-2
j_call: TRBJ2-1
cdr3_aa: ASSLAPAAAYNEQF

v_call: TRBV18
j_call: TRBJ1-2
cdr3_aa: ASSPPGPTGGNSYGYT

v_call: TRBV19
j_call: TRBJ1-5
cdr3_aa: ASSIDRTFRNQPQH

v_call: TRBV7-9
j_call: TRBJ1-5
cdr3_aa: ASSPHGNQPQH

v_call: TRBV7-9
j_call: TRBJ2-4
cdr3_aa: ASSLGGEARIQY

v_call: TRBV19
j_call: TRBJ1-4
cdr3_aa: ASRRIQGARGTNEKLF

v_call: TRBV2
j_call: TRBJ2-3
cdr3_aa: ASSDTLGTGARDTQY

v_call: TRBV11-3
j_call: TRBJ2-5
cdr3_aa: ASSAQGSQETQY

v_call: TRBV13
j_call: TRBJ2-2
cdr3_aa: ASSFDRQVRLAGKGTGELF

v_call: TRBV6-5
j_call: TRBJ1-6
cdr3_aa: ASRRDREGALH

v_call: TRBV10-3
j_call: TRBJ1-2
cdr3_aa: AISDGLRDGYT

v_call: TRBV28
j_call: TRBJ2-1
cdr3_aa: ASSTLASGGGEQF

v_call: TRBV29-1
j_call: TRBJ1-3
cdr3_aa: SVETRQLPSSGNTIY

v_call: TRBV7-2
j_call: TRBJ2-3
cdr3_aa: ASSNSNTDTQY

v_call: TRBV4-3
j_call: TRBJ1-3
cdr3_aa: ASSQVTWGRNTIY

v_call: TRBV10-2
j_call: TRBJ2-4
cdr3_aa: ASSGLAGGLAKNIQY

v_call: TRBV4-2
j_call: TRBJ2-7
cdr3_aa: ASSHPGGGDYEQY

v_call: TRBV11-3
j_call: TRBJ2-2
cdr3_aa: ASREGSGELF

v_call: TRBV5-1
j_call: TRBJ1-5
cdr3_aa: ASSLEGGGPRQPQH

v_call: TRBV6-4
j_call: TRBJ2-3
cdr3_aa: ASSDSASGGADTQY

v_call: TRBV9
j_call: TRBJ2-2
cdr3_aa: ASSVGGSGGNTGELF

v_call: TRBV19
j_call: TRBJ1-4
cdr3_aa: ASSRRAGANEKLF

v_call: TRBV7-2
j_call: TRBJ2-7
cdr3_aa: ASSHTDRSYEQY

v_call: TRBV4-3
j_call: TRBJ2-2
cdr3_aa: ASSPRQGPTGELF

v_call: TRBV11-2
j_call: TRBJ1-2
cdr3_aa: ASSLVQDYGYT

v_call: TRBV5-1
j_call: TRBJ2-5
cdr3_aa: ASKGQAAGETQY

v_call: TRBV5-8
j_call: TRBJ2-7
cdr3_aa: ASSPIKGDRTGEQY

v_call: TRBV28
j_call: TRBJ2-3
cdr3_aa: ASSPAPGLGYTDTQY

v_call: TRBV7-2
j_call: TRBJ2-5
cdr3_aa: ASSLAGATQETQY

v_call: TRBV30
j_call: TRBJ2-1
cdr3_aa: AWSVSSGGPSSDNEQF

v_call: TRBV6-1
j_call: TRBJ1-5
cdr3_aa: ASSEGTGSDQPQH